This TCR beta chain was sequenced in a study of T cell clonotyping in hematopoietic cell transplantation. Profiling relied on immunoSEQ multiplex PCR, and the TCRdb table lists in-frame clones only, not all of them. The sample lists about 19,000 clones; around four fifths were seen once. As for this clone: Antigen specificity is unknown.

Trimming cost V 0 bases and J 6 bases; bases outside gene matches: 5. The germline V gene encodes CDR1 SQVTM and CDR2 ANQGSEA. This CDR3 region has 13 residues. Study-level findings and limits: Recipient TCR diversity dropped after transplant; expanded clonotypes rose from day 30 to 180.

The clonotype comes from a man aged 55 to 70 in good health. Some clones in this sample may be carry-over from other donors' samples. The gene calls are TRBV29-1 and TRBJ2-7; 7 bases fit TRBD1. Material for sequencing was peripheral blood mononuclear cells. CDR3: CSVEERQGGEQYF. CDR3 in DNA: TGCAGCGTTGAAGAGCGACAGGGCGGCGAGCAGTACTTC.